One and the same sample provided the 9 T cell receptor beta chains below, sequenced in a study of control samples from healthy donors and cancer patients. The repertoire was sequenced with immunoSEQ multiplex PCR; TCRdb's copy has only in-frame clones and lacks some. In the table there are approximately 100,000 clones, around 88% of which are singletons. Sample: blood. The source is a man aged 25-45 years in good health.

This sequence joins TRBV3-1 (or the pseudogene TRBV3-2) and TRBJ2-3, with D perhaps matching TRBD2 (7 bases). V was pared by 0 bases and J by 5 bases, with 9 bases between. The CDR3 has 14 amino acids. Germline CDR1 reads LGHDT; CDR2 reads YNNKEL (reference sequence). The CDR3 reads CASSQEGGVDTQYF. The CDR3 DNA follows: TGTGCCAGCAGCCAAGAAGGGGGGGTAGATACGCAGTATTTT.

The rearrangement uses TRBV24-1 and TRBJ2-1, with D maybe TRBD2 (5 bases). From germline, CDR1 is KGHDR and CDR2 SFDVKD. The CDR3 is made up of 16 amino acids. Trimming cost V 4 bases and J 8 bases, with 20 bases left between them. CDR3 DNA: TGTGCCACCAGTGACGGACTTCCCCCAAGTAGCTATGAGCAGTTCTTC. Translated, it gives CATSDGLPPSSYEQFF.

This clone was recorded once. The CDR3 region is CASSIVGGLNTGELFF. The CDR3 DNA follows: TGTGCCAGTAGTATAGTAGGCGGATTAAACACCGGGGAGCTGTTTTTT. The chain combines TRBV19 with TRBJ2-2; the D is unclear. This CDR3 is 16 amino acids long. The germline gives CDR1 LNHDA, CDR2 SQIVND (reference sequence). The V gene lost 1 base and the J gene lost 2 bases, with 11 bases spanning the gap.

V usage is TRBV3-1 (or the pseudogene TRBV3-2) and J usage is TRBJ2-1; TRBD2 matches at 8 bases. Germline V CDR1 and CDR2: LGHDT, YNNKEL (reference sequence). V trimming: 0 bases; J trimming: 6 bases; junction bases outside the gene matches: 7. CDR3 length equals 16 residues. CDR3 region: CASSQDPSGGGNEQFF. The CDR3 bases are TGTGCCAGCAGCCAAGATCCCAGCGGGGGAGGCAATGAGCAGTTCTTC.

V usage is TRBV30 and J usage is TRBJ1-2; D gene uncertain. The CDR3 is made up of 13 amino acids. The V gene lost 8 bases and the J gene lost 0 bases, with 13 bases spanning the gap. Germline assignment: CDR1 GTSNPN and CDR2 SVGIG (reference sequence). The CDR3 coding sequence is TGTGCCGGTGTGGGAGTTACTAACTATGGCTACACCTTC. Its translation: CAGVGVTNYGYTF.

The gene calls are TRBV7-8 and TRBJ2-5; 10 bases align to TRBD2. CDR1 and CDR2 from the germline V gene are SGHVS and FQNEAQ. The J segment lost 5 bases and the V segment lost 5 bases, leaving 8 bases of the junction unmatched. This CDR3 is 15 amino acids long. The CDR3 sequence is CASSLSGRAGETQYF. The DNA of the CDR3 is TGTGCCAGCAGCCTAAGCGGGAGGGCCGGTGAGACCCAGTACTTC.

The chain carries TRBV29-1 and TRBJ2-7; no firm D call. With 4 bases removed from V and 2 bases from J, the gap between germline ends came to 12 bases. This CDR3 comprises 13 residues. Germline values: CDR1 SQVTM, CDR2 ANQGSEA. Here the CDR3 DNA reads TGCAGCGTTGTAACAAGTAATACCTACGAGCAGTACTTC. Translated, it gives CSVVTSNTYEQYF.

The rearrangement uses TRBV12-3 or TRBV12-4 and TRBJ1-1; 7 bases match TRBD1. The length of the CDR3 is 12 residues. V shed 8 bases, J shed 8 bases, and the junction held 8 bases outside the gene matches. CDR3 protein: CASRGNRGEAFF. In DNA, the CDR3 is TGTGCCAGCCGGGGGAACAGGGGCGAAGCTTTCTTT.

The rearrangement links TRBV11-3 to TRBJ2-2; 9 bases match TRBD2. The CDR3 totals 16 residues. The ends lost 5 bases at V and 6 bases at J; junction bases unmatched: 10. Germline CDR1 reads SGHNT; CDR2 reads YENEEA. The CDR3 spells CASSTGTSIGSGELFF. As DNA, the CDR3 is TGTGCCAGCAGCACCGGGACTAGCATCGGGTCCGGGGAGCTGTTTTTT.